This T cell receptor (beta chain) was recovered during a study of cytomegalovirus exposure and HLA in healthy donors. Study-wide points: For most TCR sequences rarity was the rule, although some public TCRs occurred in many donors. Prediction of most subjects' HLA-A and HLA-B alleles by TCR beta sequences was reportedly accurate.

Worth noting for this clone: Its antigen is still unknown.

Researchers ran the PCR with 60 Vbeta and 13 Jbeta primers. Repertoires were generated with immunoSEQ multiplex PCR, while TCRdb's copy carries only in-frame clones and drops some. The sample lists some 100,000 clones; around 85% were seen once. The CDR3 sequence is 13 residues long. V was pared by 6 bases and J by 2 bases, with 10 bases between. Germline CDR1 LNHDA, CDR2 SQIVND (reference sequence). The chain uses TRBV19 and TRBJ1-1; D is unresolved. The specimen sequenced was PBMCs. This sequence originates from a man between 18 and 29 years old in good health and CMV-seronegative. CDR3 coding DNA: TGTGCCAGTAGCCTAACTACCAACACTGAAGCTTTCTTT. As protein: CASSLTTNTEAFF.